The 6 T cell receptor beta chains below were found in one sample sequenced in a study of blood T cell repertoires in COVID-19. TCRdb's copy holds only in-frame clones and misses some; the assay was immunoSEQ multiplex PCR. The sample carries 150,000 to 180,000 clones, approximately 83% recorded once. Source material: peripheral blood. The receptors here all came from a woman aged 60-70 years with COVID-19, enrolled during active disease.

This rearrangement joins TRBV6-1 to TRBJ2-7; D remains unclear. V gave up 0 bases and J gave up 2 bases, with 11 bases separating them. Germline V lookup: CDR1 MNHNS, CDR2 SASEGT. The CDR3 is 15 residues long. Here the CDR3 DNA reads TGTGCCAGCAGTGAAGCGCTATACAGACCCTACGAGCAGTACTTC. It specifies CASSEALYRPYEQYF.

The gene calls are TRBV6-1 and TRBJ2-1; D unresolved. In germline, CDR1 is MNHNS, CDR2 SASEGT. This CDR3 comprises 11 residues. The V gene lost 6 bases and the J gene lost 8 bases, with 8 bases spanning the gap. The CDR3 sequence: CASSNEDEQFF. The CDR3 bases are TGTGCCAGCAGCAACGAGGATGAGCAGTTCTTC.

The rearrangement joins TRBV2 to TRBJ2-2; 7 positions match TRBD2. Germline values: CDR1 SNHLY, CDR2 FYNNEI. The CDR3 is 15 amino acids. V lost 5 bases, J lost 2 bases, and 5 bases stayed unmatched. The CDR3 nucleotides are TGTGCCAGCAGTAGGCGGGAGATAAACACCGGGGAGCTGTTTTTT. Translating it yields CASSRREINTGELFF.

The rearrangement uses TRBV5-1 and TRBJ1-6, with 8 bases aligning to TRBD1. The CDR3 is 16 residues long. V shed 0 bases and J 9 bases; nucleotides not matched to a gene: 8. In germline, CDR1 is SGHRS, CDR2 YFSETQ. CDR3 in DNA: TGCGCCAGCAGCTTGGCCCCGGGACAGGATGGTTCACCCCTCCACTTT. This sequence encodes CASSLAPGQDGSPLHF. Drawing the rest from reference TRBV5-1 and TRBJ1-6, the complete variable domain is KAGVTQTPRYLIKTRGQQVTLSCSPISGHRSVSWYQQTPGQGLQFLFEYFSETQRNKGNFPGRFSGRQFSNSRSEMNVSTLELGDSALYLCASSLAPGQDGSPLHFGNGTRLTVT.

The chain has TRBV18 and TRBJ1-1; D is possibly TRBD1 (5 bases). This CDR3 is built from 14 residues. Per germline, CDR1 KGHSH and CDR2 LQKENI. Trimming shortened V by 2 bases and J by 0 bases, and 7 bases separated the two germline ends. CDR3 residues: CASSPDRVNTEAFF. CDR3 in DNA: TGTGCCAGCTCACCAGACAGAGTGAACACTGAAGCTTTCTTT. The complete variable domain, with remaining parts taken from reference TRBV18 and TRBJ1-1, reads NAGVMQNPRHLVRRRGQEARLRCSPMKGHSHVYWYRQLPEEGLKFMVYLQKENIIDESGMPKERFSAEFPKEGPSILRIQQVVRGDSAAYFCASSPDRVNTEAFFGQGTRLTVV.

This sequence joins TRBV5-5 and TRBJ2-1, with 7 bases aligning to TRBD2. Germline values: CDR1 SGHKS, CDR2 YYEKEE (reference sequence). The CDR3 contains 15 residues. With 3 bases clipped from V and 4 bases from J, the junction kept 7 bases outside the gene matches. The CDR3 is CASSSERGDYNEQFF. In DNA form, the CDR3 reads TGTGCCAGCAGCTCCGAGCGGGGCGATTACAATGAGCAGTTCTTC.